This paragraph reports one T cell receptor (beta chain). This sample is part of a study of T cell changes during pregnancy in multiple sclerosis. This CDR3 is built from 15 residues. The V and J ends lost 0 bases and 2 bases respectively, with 10 bases between them. Per the germline V gene, CDR1 is MNHNY and CDR2 is SVGAGI (reference sequence). Some clones are missing from TCRdb's copy, which holds only in-frame ones; the method was immunoSEQ multiplex PCR. Seen here are tens of thousands of clones, approximately 92% observed once, and the top ten hold approximately 2.2%. This chain joins TRBV6-6 and TRBJ1-1; D may be TRBD1 (5 bases). The sequence derives from a female donor with multiple sclerosis, enrolled in a pregnancy study. This sample comprised peripheral blood, obtained after pregnancy. CDR3 in DNA: TGTGCCAGCAGTTACTCCCCGACAGCCAACACTGAAGCTTTCTTT. Its protein is CASSYSPTANTEAFF.